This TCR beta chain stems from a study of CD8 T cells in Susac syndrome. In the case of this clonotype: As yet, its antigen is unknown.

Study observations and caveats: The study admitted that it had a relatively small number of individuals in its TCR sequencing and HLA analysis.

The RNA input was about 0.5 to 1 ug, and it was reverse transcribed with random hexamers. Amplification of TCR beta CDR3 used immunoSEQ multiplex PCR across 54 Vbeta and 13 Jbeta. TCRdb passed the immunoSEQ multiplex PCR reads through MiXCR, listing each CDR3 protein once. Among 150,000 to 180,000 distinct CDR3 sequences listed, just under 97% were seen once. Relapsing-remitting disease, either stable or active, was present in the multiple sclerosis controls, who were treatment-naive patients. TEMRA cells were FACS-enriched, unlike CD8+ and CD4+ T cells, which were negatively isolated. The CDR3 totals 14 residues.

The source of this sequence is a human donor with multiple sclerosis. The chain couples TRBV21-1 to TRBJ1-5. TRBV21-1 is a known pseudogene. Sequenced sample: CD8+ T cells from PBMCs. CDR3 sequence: CASSKAVLSQPQHF. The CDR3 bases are TGTGCCAGCAGCAAAGCTGTGTTAAGTCAGCCCCAGCATTTT.